These 22 T cell receptor beta chains were sequenced from one sample in a study of OX40 agonist ivuxolimab in advanced cancers. Sequencing used immunoSEQ multiplex PCR; TCRdb keeps in-frame clones, though not all of them. The repertoire holds tens of thousands of clones, with more than 65% as singletons. The material sequenced was CD4+ or CD8+ T cells sorted from blood, taken in a trial of the OX40 agonist ivuxolimab. These receptors all come from an adult with an advanced solid tumor such as melanoma, head and neck, liver or kidney cancer.

The V gene is TRBV5-1, the J gene TRBJ2-1; 11 bases align to TRBD2. After removal of 2 bases from V and 0 bases from J, the junction contained 13 bases not matched to a gene. The length of the CDR3 is 20 residues. From germline, CDR1 is SGHRS and CDR2 YFSETQ. CDR3 coding DNA: TGCGCCAGCAGCTTCTCTCTGGGACTAGCGGCCGAACCCTCCTACAATGAGCAGTTCTTC. Residues: CASSFSLGLAAEPSYNEQFF.

The chain links TRBV6-1 to TRBJ2-5; TRBD2 is a possible D gene (7 bases). The ends were cut back, 0 bases at V and 5 bases at J, with 16 bases in the middle. Germline V gene sequence: CDR1 MNHNS, CDR2 SASEGT. The CDR3 loop spans 16 amino acids. The CDR3 loop is CASSEAGGGASETQYF. The DNA of the CDR3 is TGTGCCAGCAGTGAAGCAGGGGGGGGAGCCTCGGAGACCCAGTACTTC.

The table lists this clone with a few counts. At one end the junction does not follow the germline gene, possibly because of a read error. This chain links TRBV10-1 with TRBJ1-2; 11 bases align to TRBD1. Per germline, CDR1 WNHNN and CDR2 SYGVQD (reference sequence). CDR3 size: 12 residues. In DNA form, the CDR3 reads TGCGCCAGCAGTCTGGACAGGGGGCCAGCGGTTTTC. Protein: CASSLDRGPAVF.

The J gene is TRBJ2-6, the V gene TRBV11-1, with D unresolved. V lost 2 bases to trimming and J lost 1 base, with 9 bases between them. This CDR3 has 16 residues. From germline, CDR1 is SGHAT and CDR2 FQDESV (reference sequence). CDR3 region: CASSLLSRSGANVLTF. CDR3 DNA: TGTGCCAGCAGCTTACTGTCTAGATCTGGGGCCAACGTCCTGACTTTC.

This rearrangement joins TRBV28 to TRBJ2-7; the D gene is possibly TRBD2 (5 bases). Germline V gene data show CDR1 as MDHEN and CDR2 as SYDVKM. The CDR3 loop spans 11 amino acids. Trimming stripped 7 bases from V and 5 bases from J, with 9 bases between. CDR3 sequence (DNA): TGTGCCAGCACGGGGTCCCACGAGCAGTACTTC. Encoded protein: CASTGSHEQYF.

The V and J genes are TRBV7-2 and TRBJ2-5; 8 bases agree with TRBD2. Germline V gene data show CDR1 as SGHTA and CDR2 as FQGNSA. CDR3 size: 13 residues. J gave up 8 bases and V 0 bases, and 2 bases lay outside the gene matches. The CDR3 region has the DNA TGTGCCAGCAGCTTAGCGCGGGAGGAAACCCAGTACTTC. This translates into CASSLAREETQYF.

The chain has TRBV6-1 and TRBJ2-5; tentatively, D is TRBD1 (6 bases). The CDR3 covers 15 residues. The V and J ends lost 5 bases and 4 bases respectively, with 17 bases between them. In germline, CDR1 is MNHNS, CDR2 SASEGT. The CDR3 loop reads CASSPSPVQGETQYF. For the CDR3, the DNA is TGTGCCAGCAGTCCTTCTCCGGTACAGGGAGAGACCCAGTACTTC.

The V gene is TRBV28, the J gene TRBJ2-7; a weak D match, TRBD1 (5 bases). The CDR3 length is 11 residues. Germline CDR1 is MDHEN and CDR2 is SYDVKM. This CDR3 reads CVCTGPYEQYF. In nucleotides, the CDR3 is TGTGTATGTACAGGTCCCTACGAGCAGTACTTC. Combining the CDR3 with reference TRBV28 and TRBJ2-7 gives the whole variable domain DVKVTQSSRYLVKRTGEKVFLECVQDMDHENMFWYRQDPGLGLRLIYFSYDVKMKEKGDIPEGYSVSREKKERFSLILESASTNQTSMYLCVCTGPYEQYFGPGTRLTVT.

The genes are TRBV7-9 and TRBJ2-1, with a weak D call TRBD2 (5 bases). The CDR3 totals 15 residues. Germline CDR1 is SEHNR and CDR2 is FQNEAQ (reference sequence). Between the trimmed V and J ends, which lost 4 bases and 6 bases, there was a span of 16 bases. CDR3 residues: CASSWTSVSSNEQFF. In nucleotides, the CDR3 is TGTGCCAGCAGCTGGACTTCGGTTTCATCCAATGAGCAGTTCTTC.

The V call is TRBV4-3, the J call TRBJ2-3; D is possibly TRBD1 (6 bases). Germline assignment: CDR1 LGHNA and CDR2 YSLEER. The CDR3 extends over 16 amino acids. Trimming cost V 3 bases and J 3 bases, with 16 bases left between them. CDR3 bases: TGCGCCAGCAGCCAGTCAGGGGAGCCGGGTACAGATACGCAGTATTTT. Its protein product is CASSQSGEPGTDTQYF.

The rearrangement uses TRBV30 and TRBJ1-1; 9 bases are shared with TRBD1. The CDR3 is 12 residues long. Per the germline V gene, CDR1 is GTSNPN and CDR2 is SVGIG (reference sequence). V shed 3 bases, J shed 4 bases, and the junction held 0 bases outside the gene matches. The CDR3 here is CAWRDRGTEAFF. The CDR3 region has the DNA TGTGCCTGGAGGGACAGGGGCACTGAAGCTTTCTTT.

The chain combines TRBV18 with TRBJ2-3, with D perhaps assigned TRBD1 or TRBD2 (6 bases each). Germline V lookup: CDR1 KGHSH, CDR2 LQKENI. Trimming shortened V by 6 bases and J by 1 base, and 20 bases separated the two germline ends. The CDR3 covers 17 residues. The CDR3 sequence: CASSPQAGDSGTDTQYF. The CDR3 DNA sequence: TGTGCCAGCTCCCCTCAGGCAGGGGACTCAGGCACAGATACGCAGTATTTT. The entire variable domain, with the rest obtained from reference TRBV18 and TRBJ2-3, is as follows: NAGVMQNPRHLVRRRGQEARLRCSPMKGHSHVYWYRQLPEEGLKFMVYLQKENIIDESGMPKERFSAEFPKEGPSILRIQQVVRGDSAAYFCASSPQAGDSGTDTQYFGPGTRLTVL.

The CDR3 coding sequence is TGTGCCAGCAGCTGGGGTTACCAAAGCTCCTACGAGCAGTACTTC. Translation gives CASSWGYQSSYEQYF. The rearrangement links TRBV7-9 to TRBJ2-7; D unclear. V shed 4 bases and J shed 0 bases, with 13 bases lying between them. CDR3 length: 15 amino acids. The germline V gene encodes CDR1 SEHNR and CDR2 FQNEAQ (reference sequence).

V is TRBV18 and J is TRBJ1-2; 12 bases are shared with TRBD1. V shed 3 bases and J 7 bases; nucleotides not matched to a gene: 9. Germline CDR1 and CDR2: KGHSH and LQKENI. There are 16 residues in the CDR3. CDR3 DNA sequence: TGTGCCAGCTCACCGGTCCCGGGACAGGGGGCTGGTGGCTACACCTTC. Residues: CASSPVPGQGAGGYTF.

This clone occurred a few times. The V gene is TRBV6-5, the J gene TRBJ1-3; D is unresolved. This CDR3 has 16 residues. The germline V and J ends were trimmed by 4 bases and 0 bases, with 13 bases remaining between them. CDR1 is MNHEY, CDR2 SVGAGI, per germline. The CDR3: CASSSIRVPSGNTIYF. The CDR3 nucleotides read TGTGCCAGCAGTTCAATAAGGGTCCCCTCTGGAAACACCATATATTTT.

This chain connects TRBV10-3 to TRBJ2-7, with a weak D call TRBD1 (5 bases). CDR1 ENHRY and CDR2 SYGVKD come from the germline V gene. This CDR3 region has 13 residues. Trimming left V 2 bases short and J 4 bases short, with 9 bases between. The CDR3 nucleotides are TGTGCCATCAGTGAGAAACAGGATTACGAGCAGTACTTC. It specifies CAISEKQDYEQYF.

V and J are TRBV29-1 and TRBJ2-5; no definite D call. In germline, CDR1 is SQVTM, CDR2 ANQGSEA. This CDR3 region has 12 residues. V lost 3 bases to trimming and J lost 5 bases, with 10 bases between them. The CDR3 nucleotides are TGCAGCGTTGATCAGTCGGCGGAGACCCAGTACTTC. Translating it yields CSVDQSAETQYF.

The gene calls are TRBV10-3 and TRBJ2-3; TRBD2 matches 8 bases. Unmatched junction bases numbered 10, after V lost 7 bases and J lost 4 bases. This CDR3 is 15 amino acids long. The germline gives CDR1 ENHRY, CDR2 SYGVKD. The CDR3 region has the DNA TGTGCCATCACCAATAGCGGGAATGGTGCAGATACGCAGTATTTT. Its translation is CAITNSGNGADTQYF.

The V and J genes are TRBV10-3 and TRBJ2-7; no firm D call. V lost 4 bases, J lost 2 bases, and 15 bases lay in between. This CDR3 has 15 amino acids. Germline CDR1 is ENHRY and CDR2 is SYGVKD. The CDR3, as DNA: TGTGCCATCAGTGGACCGTTCACAGCTCCCTACGAGCAGTACTTC. It translates to CAISGPFTAPYEQYF.

The chain links TRBV10-3 to TRBJ2-3, with D perhaps matching TRBD1 (5 bases). The CDR3 totals 17 residues. Germline CDR1 ENHRY, CDR2 SYGVKD. The V and J ends lost 2 bases and 2 bases respectively, with 17 bases between them. CDR3 nucleotide sequence: TGTGCCATCAGTGAGGGGCCAGGGATTCGCCCCACAGATACGCAGTATTTT. Translation gives CAISEGPGIRPTDTQYF.

The chain uses TRBV5-4 and TRBJ2-2; D could derive from TRBD1 or TRBD2 (5 bases each). CDR1 and CDR2 from the germline V gene are SGHNT and YYREEE (reference sequence). The V end lost 4 bases, the J end lost 2 bases, and 9 bases lay between the germline ends. The CDR3 spans 14 residues. The CDR3 is CASSKGRNTGELFF. For the CDR3, the DNA is TGTGCCAGCAGCAAGGGACGTAACACCGGGGAGCTGTTTTTT.

The chain links TRBV28 to TRBJ2-3, with D possibly TRBD2 on 5 matching bases. V was shortened by 3 bases and J by 3 bases, with 13 bases between the two germline ends. The germline CDR1 and CDR2 sequences are MDHEN and SYDVKM. This CDR3 contains 15 residues. The CDR3 loop reads CASSLAGYSTDTQYF. CDR3 in DNA: TGTGCCAGCAGTTTGGCGGGTTACTCTACAGATACGCAGTATTTT.